One and the same sample provided the 23 T cell receptor beta chains below, sequenced in a study of T cells in localized non-small cell lung cancer. The repertoire was sequenced with immunoSEQ multiplex PCR; TCRdb's copy has only in-frame clones and lacks some. The sample records roughly 39,000 clones, around 75% being singletons. The input for sequencing was PBMCs, taken before any cancer treatment. These receptors all stem from a woman aged 35-75 years with stage II squamous cell lung carcinoma.

This clone was detected only a few times. The gene calls are TRBV6-6 and TRBJ1-5; no firm D call. Germline V lookup: CDR1 MNHNY, CDR2 SVGAGI (reference sequence). The CDR3 runs 16 residues. The V gene lost 0 bases and the J gene lost 7 bases, with 16 bases spanning the gap. Here the CDR3 reads CASSYSGGRDQQPQHF. The CDR3 DNA reads as TGTGCCAGCAGTTACTCGGGTGGAAGGGATCAGCAGCCCCAGCATTTT.

The V gene is TRBV29-1, the J gene TRBJ2-3; tentatively, D is TRBD2 (5 bases). CDR1 SQVTM and CDR2 ANQGSEA come from the germline V gene. This CDR3 comprises 14 residues. V was cut by 5 bases and J by 0 bases, with 12 bases left in between. CDR3 nucleotide sequence: TGCAGCGTTTCAGACTACACGAGCACAGATACGCAGTATTTT. Residues: CSVSDYTSTDTQYF.

CDR3 in amino acids: CASSYSLTGPGELFF. DNA for the CDR3: TGTGCCAGCAGTTACTCCCTTACAGGCCCCGGGGAGCTGTTTTTT. The chain couples TRBV6-6 to TRBJ2-2; D possibly corresponds to TRBD1 (5 bases). The V gene's germline CDR1 is MNHNY and CDR2 SVGAGI (reference sequence). The CDR3 is 15 amino acids. Trimming left V 0 bases short and J 6 bases short, with 11 bases between.

The J gene is TRBJ2-1, the V gene TRBV7-3; 13 bases are a match to TRBD2. Germline CDR1 reads SGHTA; CDR2 reads FQGTGA. V gave up 1 base and J gave up 6 bases; unmatched junction bases: 3. The CDR3 covers 16 residues. DNA for the CDR3: TGTGCCAGCAGCTTAAGTACTAGCGGGAGGGCCAATGAGCAGTTCTTC. The encoded protein is CASSLSTSGRANEQFF. The whole variable domain, filled in from reference TRBV7-3 and TRBJ2-1, reads GAGVSQTPSNKVTEKGKYVELRCDPISGHTALYWYRQSLGQGPEFLIYFQGTGAADDSGLPNDRFFAVRPEGSVSTLKIQRTERGDSAVYLCASSLSTSGRANEQFFGPGTRLTVL.

In its sample, this clone was seen a few times. The chain combines TRBV28 with TRBJ2-4; 7 bases match TRBD1. With V trimmed by 9 bases and J by 0 bases, 11 bases remained unmatched. The CDR3 sequence is 16 residues long. In germline, CDR1 is MDHEN, CDR2 SYDVKM. Here the CDR3 reads CASGQALSLAKNIQYF. In DNA form, the CDR3 reads TGTGCCAGTGGACAGGCCCTCTCACTAGCCAAAAACATTCAGTACTTC. Full variable domain (rest looked up from reference TRBV28 and TRBJ2-4): DVKVTQSSRYLVKRTGEKVFLECVQDMDHENMFWYRQDPGLGLRLIYFSYDVKMKEKGDIPEGYSVSREKKERFSLILESASTNQTSMYLCASGQALSLAKNIQYFGAGTRLSVL.

This rearrangement joins TRBV4-1 to TRBJ2-7; the D gene could be TRBD1 or TRBD2 (5 bases each). Germline V gene lookup returns CDR1 MGHRA and CDR2 YSYEKL. The CDR3 loop spans 13 amino acids. The germline V and J ends were trimmed by 5 bases and 1 base, with 9 bases remaining between them. The chain's CDR3 is CASSLGPSYEQYV. Written as DNA, the CDR3 is TGCGCCAGCAGCTTGGGACCATCCTACGAGCAGTACGTC.

On this clone: The sample holds other DNA sequences that translate to the same CDR3. This chain connects TRBV4-2 to TRBJ2-5; unclear D gene. Trimming took 4 bases from V and 0 from J, leaving 6 bases between them. Germline CDR1 is LGHNA and CDR2 is YNFKEQ. CDR3 length: 13 residues. This CDR3 is CASSPADQETQYF. Here the CDR3 DNA reads TGTGCCAGCAGCCCTGCAGACCAAGAGACCCAGTACTTC.

This chain connects TRBV15 to TRBJ2-1; D is possibly TRBD2 (6 bases). Trimming took off 3 bases at V and 4 bases at J, with 22 bases between the two ends. The length of the CDR3 is 18 residues. Looked up from germline, CDR1 is LNHNV and CDR2 is YYDKDF (reference sequence). CDR3 DNA sequence: TGTGCCACCAGCAGTCCCGCCCCCGGGACTCTAACTTACAATGAGCAGTTCTTC. Amino acids: CATSSPAPGTLTYNEQFF.

This sequence joins TRBV19 and TRBJ1-1; 8 nucleotides agree with TRBD1. V shed 7 bases and J 1 base; nucleotides not matched to a gene: 8. The CDR3 runs 15 residues. Germline V CDR1 and CDR2: LNHDA, SQIVND (reference sequence). The DNA of the CDR3 is TGTGCCAGTACCACGACAGGGGCTGGGAACACTGAAGCTTTCTTT. It encodes CASTTTGAGNTEAFF.

The V and J genes are TRBV7-9 and TRBJ1-2, with a weak D call TRBD1 (6 bases). The CDR3 is 16 residues long. Germline V gene sequence: CDR1 SEHNR, CDR2 FQNEAQ (reference sequence). Trimming shortened V by 6 bases and J by 0 bases, and 17 bases separated the two germline ends. The DNA of the CDR3 is TGTGCCAGCAGTCAACAAGCCGGGACAACTAACTATGGCTACACCTTC. As protein: CASSQQAGTTNYGYTF.

The chain has TRBV6-5 and TRBJ2-3, with a tentative D call TRBD2 (6 bases). CDR3 length equals 15 residues. V was clipped by 8 bases and J by 3 bases, with 18 bases between them. CDR1 MNHEY and CDR2 SVGAGI come from the germline V gene. CDR3 bases: TGTGCCAGCGGTTGGGGCTTGGGGGGAACAGATACGCAGTATTTT. This encodes CASGWGLGGTDTQYF.

The J gene is TRBJ2-5, the V gene TRBV7-9; 7 bases map to TRBD1. The CDR3 spans 15 residues. The ends lost 5 bases at V and 5 bases at J; junction bases unmatched: 11. The germline V gene encodes CDR1 SEHNR and CDR2 FQNEAQ (reference sequence). CDR3 in DNA: TGTGCCAGCAGCCCCCTGTGGGACAGTGGGGAGACCCAGTACTTC. This sequence encodes CASSPLWDSGETQYF.

The chain is built from TRBV2 and TRBJ1-1; D gene uncertain. CDR1 is SNHLY, CDR2 FYNNEI, per germline. Trimming shortened V by 5 bases and J by 11 bases, and 12 bases separated the two germline ends. The CDR3 spans 11 residues. The CDR3 nucleotides are TGTGCCAGCAGTTTTGAGAACTGGGCTTTCTTT. It translates to CASSFENWAFF.

The chain recombines TRBV5-1 with TRBJ2-1; 9 nucleotides match TRBD2. The CDR3 is made up of 14 amino acids. The V and J ends lost 2 bases and 10 bases, in that order; junction bases with no gene match: 7. Germline CDR1 SGHRS, CDR2 YFSETQ. CDR3 residues: CASSLAGGYLEQFF. CDR3 bases: TGCGCCAGCAGCTTAGCGGGGGGTTATCTCGAGCAGTTCTTC.

This clone came up a few times. The CDR3, as DNA: TGCGCCAGCAGCCTCATAGACCTAGCGGGGGGCGCCACCGGGGAGCTGTTTTTT. It specifies CASSLIDLAGGATGELFF. The chain is built from TRBV4-1 and TRBJ2-2, with 11 bases matching TRBD2. V lost 4 bases and J lost 4; bases outside the gene matches: 11. CDR1 and CDR2 from the germline V gene are MGHRA and YSYEKL. There are 18 residues in the CDR3.

This chain uses TRBV7-3 with TRBJ1-2; TRBD1 might be the D (5 bases). The V gene's germline CDR1 is SGHTA and CDR2 FQGTGA. V lost 5 bases and J 3 bases, leaving 16 bases between the germline ends. CDR3 size: 15 residues. CDR3 DNA: TGTGCCAGCAGCCCGGGACTCCCGATGGACTATGGCTACACCTTC. Translated, it gives CASSPGLPMDYGYTF.

This clone was seen only a few times. V is TRBV6-5 and J is TRBJ2-7; no reliable D call. Germline V gives CDR1 MNHEY, CDR2 SVGAGI. This CDR3 spans 11 amino acids. With 4 bases removed from V and 6 bases from J, the gap between germline ends came to 7 bases. The CDR3 sequence: CASSFGSEQYF. CDR3 DNA sequence: TGTGCCAGCAGTTTTGGTAGCGAGCAGTACTTC.

J is TRBJ2-5 and V is TRBV6-5, with D maybe TRBD1 (6 bases). Germline V gene data show CDR1 as MNHEY and CDR2 as SVGAGI. V gave up 0 bases and J gave up 4 bases, with 15 bases separating them. CDR3 length: 16 amino acids. The CDR3 DNA is TGTGCCAGCAGTTACTCGGCGTCACAGGGCATAGAGACCCAGTACTTC. This translates into CASSYSASQGIETQYF.

This sequence joins TRBV7-2 and TRBJ2-1, with a possible D match to TRBD2 (7 bases). The CDR3 extends over 16 amino acids. Germline CDR1 and CDR2: SGHTA and FQGNSA. V lost 6 bases to trimming and J lost 8 bases, with 23 bases between them. CDR3 sequence reads: CASSLVLGGPSYEQFF. As DNA, the CDR3 is TGTGCCAGCAGTCTCGTATTGGGGGGGCCTTCCTATGAGCAGTTCTTC.

This chain links TRBV5-1 with TRBJ1-2; TRBD1 agrees at 7 bases. Germline lookup yields CDR1 SGHRS and CDR2 YFSETQ. The ends lost 0 bases at V and 4 bases at J; junction bases unmatched: 3. This CDR3 is built from 14 residues. This chain's CDR3 is CASSLEGAVYGYTF. The CDR3 DNA reads TGCGCCAGCAGCTTGGAGGGGGCGGTCTATGGCTACACCTTC.

The chain is built from TRBV7-9 and TRBJ1-2; 7 positions match TRBD1. The J segment lost 6 bases and the V segment lost 6 bases, leaving 4 bases of the junction unmatched. The CDR3 length is 12 residues. From germline, CDR1 is SEHNR and CDR2 FQNEAQ (reference sequence). CDR3 sequence reads: CASSSRGDGYTF. CDR3 nucleotide sequence: TGTGCCAGCAGTAGCAGGGGGGATGGCTACACCTTC.

The V and J genes are TRBV27 and TRBJ1-4, with 9 positions matching TRBD1. V shed 6 bases, J shed 7 bases, and the junction held 3 bases outside the gene matches. In germline, CDR1 is MNHEY, CDR2 SMNVEV (reference sequence). The CDR3 has 13 residues. The CDR3 protein is CASRTTGGEKLFF. The CDR3 DNA follows: TGTGCCAGCAGGACGACAGGGGGTGAAAAACTGTTTTTT.

The chain links TRBV29-1 to TRBJ2-7; TRBD1 matches at 7 bases. Germline CDR1 SQVTM, CDR2 ANQGSEA. The length of the CDR3 is 11 residues. V dropped 5 bases and J dropped 3; count of bases not matched to a gene: 1. CDR3 coding DNA: TGCAGCGTTCGGACAGGCTACGAGCAGTACTTC. It is translated as CSVRTGYEQYF.